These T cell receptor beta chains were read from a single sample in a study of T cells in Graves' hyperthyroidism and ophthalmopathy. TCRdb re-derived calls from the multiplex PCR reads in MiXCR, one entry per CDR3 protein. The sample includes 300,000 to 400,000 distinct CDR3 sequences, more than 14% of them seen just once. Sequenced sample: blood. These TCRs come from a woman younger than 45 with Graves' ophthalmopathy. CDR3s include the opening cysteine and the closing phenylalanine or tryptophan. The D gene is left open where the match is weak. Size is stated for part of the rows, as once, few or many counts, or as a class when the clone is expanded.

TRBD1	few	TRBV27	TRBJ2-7	TGTGCCAGCAGATACCGGGACAGGGCGCGGGAGCAGTACTTC	CASRYRDRAREQYF
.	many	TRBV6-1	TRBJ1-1	TGTGCCAGCAGCTATGACAGGCGGAGCACTGAAGCTTTCTTT	CASSYDRRSTEAFF
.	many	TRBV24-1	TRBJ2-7	TGTGCCACCAGCCAGGCAGGATACTACGAGCAGTACTTC	CATSQAGYYEQYF
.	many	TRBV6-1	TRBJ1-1	TGTGCCAGCACCGACTTGAGGACTGAAGCTTTCTTT	CASTDLRTEAFF
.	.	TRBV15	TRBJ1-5	TGTGCCACCAGCAGAGAGCCGGGGCGAAATCAGCCCCAGCATTTT	CATSREPGRNQPQHF
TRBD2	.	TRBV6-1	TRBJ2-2	TGTGCCAGCCTCTCGAGCGGGGGTCACACCGGGGAGCTGTTTTTT	CASLSSGGHTGELFF
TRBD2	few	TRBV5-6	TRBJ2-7	TGTGCCAGCAGCCCCTGGGGGGGCTACGAGCAGTACTTC	CASSPWGGYEQYF
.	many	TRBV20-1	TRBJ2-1	TGCAGTGCTAGGGGGAACTACAATGAGCAGTTCTTC	CSARGNYNEQFF
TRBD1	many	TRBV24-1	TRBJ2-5	TGTGCCACCAGTGACCCACAACAGGGGTTGAGGGAGACCCAGTACTTC	CATSDPQQGLRETQYF
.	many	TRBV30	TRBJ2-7	TGTGCCTGGAGTCTAGGCAGAACTAGTGGAGCCTCCTACGAGCAGTACTTC	CAWSLGRTSGASYEQYF
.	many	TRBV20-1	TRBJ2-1	TGCAGTGCTAGTTTAAGGGGCGCCTACAATGAGCAGTTCTTC	CSASLRGAYNEQFF
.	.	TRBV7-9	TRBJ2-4	TGTGCCAGCAGCCCTTTACGGCGGAAAAACATTCAGTACTTC	CASSPLRRKNIQYF
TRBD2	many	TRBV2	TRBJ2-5	TGTGCCAGCAGCCGTATCTCCGGGCCTCCACTAGCGGGGGGGGAGACCCAGTACTTC	CASSRISGPPLAGGETQYF
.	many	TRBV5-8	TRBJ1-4	TGTGCCAGCAGCTTCGGACGGACTTCGACTAATGAAAAACTGTTTTTT	CASSFGRTSTNEKLFF
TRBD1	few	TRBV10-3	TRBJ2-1	TGTGCCATCAATCGGGACAGGACCTACAATGAGCAGTTCTTC	CAINRDRTYNEQFF
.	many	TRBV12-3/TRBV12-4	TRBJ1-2	TGTGCCAGCAGTCCCACAGTGAGCTATGGCTACACCTTC	CASSPTVSYGYTF
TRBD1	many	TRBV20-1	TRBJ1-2	TGCAGTGCTAGTGCCGGGACAGGGGGTCTTGGCTACACCTTC	CSASAGTGGLGYTF
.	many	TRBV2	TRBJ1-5	TGTGCCAGCAGGAAAGACAGAGCCCGTTATAGCAATCAGCCCCAGCATTTT	CASRKDRARYSNQPQHF
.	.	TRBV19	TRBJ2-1	TGTGCCAGTAGTTATGACAGGTACAATGAGCAGTTCTTC	CASSYDRYNEQFF
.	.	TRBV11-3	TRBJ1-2	TGTGCCAGCAGCCATTCTCCTGCTTCTTTGTCCTATGGCTACACCTTC	CASSHSPASLSYGYTF
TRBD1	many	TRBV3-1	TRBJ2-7	TGTGCCAGCAGCCAACGGGACAGGGGGGAAAGCTCCTACGAGCAGTACTTC	CASSQRDRGESSYEQYF
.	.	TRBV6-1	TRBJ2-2	TGTGCCAGCAGCGATTTTGGGGGGACCGGGGAGCTGTTTTTT	CASSDFGGTGELFF
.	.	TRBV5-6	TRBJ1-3	TGTGCCAGCAGCTTGAGGCGGGTTGTGAAAGGAAACACCATATATTTT	CASSLRRVVKGNTIYF
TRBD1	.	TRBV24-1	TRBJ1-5	TGTGCCACCAGTGACCGTGGGACAGTGGACAATCAGCCCCAGCATTTT	CATSDRGTVDNQPQHF
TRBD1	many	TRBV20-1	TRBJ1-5	TGCAGTGCGAGTAACCTACAGGGGGCTGTCAATCAGCCCCAGCATTTT	CSASNLQGAVNQPQHF
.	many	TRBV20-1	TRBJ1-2	TGCAGTGCTCGGACCGACAGCCCCTATGGCTACACCTTC	CSARTDSPYGYTF
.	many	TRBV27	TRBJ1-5	TGTGCCAGCAGTTTAAGCGGCGGACACCGACTTAGGGGCAATCAGCCCCAGCATTTT	CASSLSGGHRLRGNQPQHF
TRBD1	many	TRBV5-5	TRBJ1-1	TGTGCCAGCAGCTTTGATTTAGCCTGGGACAGGAACACTGAAGCTTTCTTT	CASSFDLAWDRNTEAFF
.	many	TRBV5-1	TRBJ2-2	TGCGCCAGCAGCCCGGCACAGACGAACACCGGGGAGCTGTTTTTT	CASSPAQTNTGELFF
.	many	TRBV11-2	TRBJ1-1	TGTGCCAGCAGCCTCGTAGGGACATCCTTTGAAGCTTTCTTT	CASSLVGTSFEAFF
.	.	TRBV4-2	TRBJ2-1	TGTGCCAGCAGCCAAGAAGGGCAGTTCAGGGGTGAGCAGTTCTTC	CASSQEGQFRGEQFF
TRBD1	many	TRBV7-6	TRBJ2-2	TGTGCCAGCAGCAACGTTTTGGGACAGGGGAGCACCGGGGAGCTGTTTTTT	CASSNVLGQGSTGELFF
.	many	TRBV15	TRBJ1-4	TGTGCCACCAGCAGGGACCCGAATGAAAAACTGTTTTTT	CATSRDPNEKLFF
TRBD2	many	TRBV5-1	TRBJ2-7	TGCGCCAGCAGCTCAGCAGCGGGAGGGAGTACCTTCCACTACGAGCAGTACTTC	CASSSAAGGSTFHYEQYF
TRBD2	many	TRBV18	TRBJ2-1	TGTGCCAGCTCACCGATGGCAGGGAGGGGCTCCTACAATGAGCAGTTCTTC	CASSPMAGRGSYNEQFF
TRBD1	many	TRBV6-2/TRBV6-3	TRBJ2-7	TGTGCCAGCAGTCCTACAGGGGAGTACTTCCACGAGCAGTACTTC	CASSPTGEYFHEQYF
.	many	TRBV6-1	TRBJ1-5	TGTGCCAGCAGTGAAGAACAGCATCAGCCCCAGCATTTT	CASSEEQHQPQHF
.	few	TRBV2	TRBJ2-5	TGTGCCAGCAATATTATTGGGTACCAAGAGACCCAGTACTTC	CASNIIGYQETQYF
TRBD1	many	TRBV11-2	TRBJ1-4	TGTGCCAGCAGCAGGCCGGGACAGGGGTTCGGGATTTTTGAAAAACTGTTTTTT	CASSRPGQGFGIFEKLFF
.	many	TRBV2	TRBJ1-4	TGTGCCAGCAGTATGGACCCGGGGGAAAAACTGTTTTTT	CASSMDPGEKLFF